These 12 T cell receptor beta chains originate from one sample sequenced in a study of cytomegalovirus exposure and HLA in healthy donors. It was with 60 Vbeta and 13 Jbeta primers that the PCR ran. The data were produced by immunoSEQ multiplex PCR, yet TCRdb's version contains in-frame clones alone and is incomplete. The sample has some 150,000 clones, 80% to 85% seen once; the top ten hold approximately 8.1%. Sequenced sample: PBMCs. The receptors shown here come from a woman aged 50 to 60 in good health and CMV-seropositive.

This chain joins TRBV5-1 and TRBJ2-2; the match to TRBD1 covers 9 bases. V lost 3 bases and J lost 7; bases outside the gene matches: 13. CDR3 length: 17 residues. Germline lookup yields CDR1 SGHRS and CDR2 YFSETQ. CDR3 residues: CASSSLISQGAGGELFF. For the CDR3, the DNA is TGCGCCAGCAGCTCTCTTATTTCACAGGGGGCAGGCGGGGAGCTGTTTTTT.

This rearrangement joins TRBV6-1 to TRBJ2-4; 9 bases line up with TRBD1. Trimming at V came to 4 bases and at J to 2 bases, leaving 9 bases not matched to a gene. The V gene's germline CDR1 is MNHNS and CDR2 SASEGT. This CDR3 comprises 17 residues. The DNA of the CDR3 is TGTGCCAGCAGTGGGAACAGGGGGCTCGAAACCAAAAACATTCAGTACTTC. Protein sequence: CASSGNRGLETKNIQYF.

The chain employs TRBV9 and TRBJ2-2; a weak D match, TRBD1 (6 bases). V dropped 3 bases and J dropped 3 bases, with 15 bases sitting between them. The CDR3 extends over 16 amino acids. Looked up from germline, CDR1 is SGDLS and CDR2 is YYNGEE. CDR3 bases: TGTGCCAGCAGCGCACAGGGTAATGTGGACACCGGGGAGCTGTTTTTT. Translated: CASSAQGNVDTGELFF.

The rearrangement uses TRBV10-3 and TRBJ1-5; TRBD1 matches 8 bases. V shed 4 bases, J shed 5 bases, and the junction held 4 bases outside the gene matches. CDR1 is ENHRY, CDR2 SYGVKD, per germline. CDR3 size: 14 residues. CDR3 DNA sequence: TGTGCCATCAGTGGGACAGGGAACGATCAGCCCCAGCATTTT. It translates to CAISGTGNDQPQHF.

The V call is TRBV6-1, the J call TRBJ1-2; D might be TRBD1 (6 bases). The CDR3 is 15 residues long. CDR1 and CDR2 from the germline V gene are MNHNS and SASEGT. Trimming removed 6 bases from V and 1 base from J, with 15 bases in between. The CDR3 region is CASSLGGADNYGYTF. DNA of the CDR3: TGTGCCAGCAGCCTAGGGGGGGCCGATAACTATGGCTACACCTTC.

The V call is TRBV11-2, the J call TRBJ1-2, with 7 bases that match TRBD1. Unmatched junction bases numbered 5, after V lost 0 bases and J lost 4 bases. CDR1 is SGHAT, CDR2 FQNNGV, per germline. This CDR3 is built from 15 residues. The CDR3 DNA reads TGTGCCAGCAGCTTAGAAGGACAGGATCTCTATGGCTACACCTTC. Its protein is CASSLEGQDLYGYTF. The variable domain in full, with the rest retrieved from reference TRBV11-2 and TRBJ1-2, is EAGVAQSPRYKIIEKRQSVAFWCNPISGHATLYWYQQILGQGPKLLIQFQNNGVVDDSQLPKDRFSAERLKGVDSTLKIQPAKLEDSAVYLCASSLEGQDLYGYTFGSGTRLTVV.

The chain couples TRBV5-4 to TRBJ2-1; 9 positions agree with TRBD2. V was pared by 2 bases and J by 5 bases, with 5 bases of the junction left unmatched. There are 15 residues in the CDR3. CDR1 is SGHNT, CDR2 YYREEE, per germline (reference sequence). The CDR3 sequence: CASSFESGRNNEQFF. CDR3 coding DNA: TGTGCCAGCAGCTTCGAAAGCGGGAGGAACAATGAGCAGTTCTTC.

The V gene is TRBV19, the J gene TRBJ1-2, with 8 bases fitting TRBD1. Germline trimming cut 8 bases from V and 6 bases from J; bases unmatched to any gene: 11. Germline V lookup: CDR1 LNHDA, CDR2 SQIVND (reference sequence). CDR3 length equals 14 residues. The CDR3 nucleotides are TGTGCCAGTTCTCAGGGGGCGGGATCTGATGGCTACACCTTC. Encoded protein: CASSQGAGSDGYTF.

This chain joins TRBV4-3 and TRBJ1-4; D uncertain. The V gene lost 5 bases and the J gene lost 4 bases, with 14 bases spanning the gap. Germline loops: CDR1 LGHNA, CDR2 YSLEER. The length of the CDR3 is 15 residues. CDR3 loop: CASSSRVGFNEKLFF. The CDR3, as DNA: TGCGCCAGCAGCTCCCGGGTGGGTTTTAATGAAAAACTGTTTTTT.

V usage is TRBV13 and J usage is TRBJ1-5, with 7 bases aligning to TRBD1. Germline CDR1 PRHDT, CDR2 FYEKMQ (reference sequence). This CDR3 contains 13 residues. The ends lost 5 bases at V and 6 bases at J; junction bases unmatched: 4. The CDR3 loop is CASSINRGQPQHF. CDR3 coding DNA: TGTGCCAGCAGCATAAACAGGGGTCAGCCCCAGCATTTT.

This chain uses TRBV11-3 with TRBJ2-2; TRBD2 is a possible D gene (6 bases). The CDR3 is 16 residues long. Trimming removed 4 bases from V and 4 bases from J, with 16 bases in between. Germline CDR1 is SGHNT and CDR2 is YENEEA. The CDR3 here is CASSSHAGLRTGELFF. CDR3 nucleotides: TGTGCCAGCAGCTCCCACGCGGGACTCCGCACCGGGGAGCTGTTTTTT. The full variable domain, rest sourced from reference TRBV11-3 and TRBJ2-2, is EAGVVQSPRYKIIEKKQPVAFWCNPISGHNTLYWYLQNLGQGPELLIRYENEEAVDDSQLPKDRFSAERLKGVDSTLKIQPAELGDSAVYLCASSSHAGLRTGELFFGEGSRLTVL.

The rearrangement joins TRBV4-1 to TRBJ2-7, with 7 bases aligning to TRBD1. There are 16 residues in the CDR3. Germline V gene sequence: CDR1 MGHRA, CDR2 YSYEKL. V gave up 4 bases and J gave up 0 bases; unmatched junction bases: 9. CDR3 loop: CASSPTWTGDSYEQYF. In nucleotides, the CDR3 is TGCGCCAGCAGCCCGACCTGGACAGGCGACTCCTACGAGCAGTACTTC.